The 23 T cell receptor beta chains listed next were all sequenced from one sample in a study of blood T cell repertoires in COVID-19. Assay: immunoSEQ multiplex PCR; the TCRdb copy retains only in-frame clones and omits some. Of roughly 100,000 clones in the sample, roughly nine tenths were seen once. Sequenced material: peripheral blood. The receptor source for this set is a human donor in a cohort sampled during active COVID-19.

The chain carries TRBV28 and TRBJ2-1, with TRBD1 matching 10 bases. With V trimmed by 7 bases and J by 6 bases, 6 bases remained unmatched. Per germline, CDR1 MDHEN and CDR2 SYDVKM. This CDR3 spans 14 amino acids. This CDR3 is CASTRQGARNEQFF. The CDR3, as DNA: TGTGCCAGCACAAGACAGGGGGCGCGCAATGAGCAGTTCTTC.

This chain uses TRBV7-9 with TRBJ2-4; TRBD2 aligns across 8 bases. The CDR3 is made up of 17 amino acids. The junction had 5 bases not matched to a gene; V was cut back by 1 base and J by 0 bases. In germline, CDR1 is SEHNR, CDR2 FQNEAQ (reference sequence). CDR3 bases: TGTGCCAGCAGCTTAGAACTAGCGGTCCTAGCCAAAAACATTCAGTACTTC. Protein product: CASSLELAVLAKNIQYF.

The chain is built from TRBV27 and TRBJ2-7; TRBD2 might be the D (5 bases). The CDR3 contains 16 residues. Trimming took off 3 bases at V and 5 bases at J, with 20 bases between the two ends. From germline, CDR1 is MNHEY and CDR2 SMNVEV (reference sequence). The CDR3 loop is CASSFLWGVSFNEQYF. The DNA for the CDR3 is TGTGCCAGCAGTTTTCTCTGGGGAGTCAGTTTCAACGAGCAGTACTTC.

The rearrangement links TRBV6-5 to TRBJ1-1; TRBD1 is a possible D gene (5 bases). Trimming stripped 6 bases from V and 8 bases from J, with 16 bases between. The CDR3 totals 13 residues. The germline V gene encodes CDR1 MNHEY and CDR2 SVGAGI. The CDR3, as DNA: TGTGCCAGCAGCCTCATCGAGACAGCGGAAGCTTTCTTT. Encoded protein: CASSLIETAEAFF.

Regarding this clone: Compared with germline, one end of the junction differs, possibly owing to a read error. The chain recombines TRBV19 with TRBJ2-1; D is perhaps TRBD1 (6 bases). This CDR3 has 14 residues. The germline CDR1 and CDR2 sequences are LNHDA and SQIVND (reference sequence). The CDR3 protein is CASTIMGTNNEQFF. CDR3 nucleotide sequence: TGTGCCAGTACTATAATGGGGACAAACAATGAGCAGTTCTTC. Full variable domain (rest looked up from reference TRBV19 and TRBJ2-1): DGGITQSPKYLFRKEGQNVTLSCEQNLNHDAMYWYRQDPGQGLRLIYYSQIVNDFQKGDIAEGYSVSREKKESFPLTVTSAQKNPTAFYLCASTIMGTNNEQFFGPGTRLTVL.

The chain is built from TRBV7-9 and TRBJ2-7, with 9 bases identical to TRBD1. CDR1 and CDR2 from the germline V gene are SEHNR and FQNEAQ (reference sequence). This CDR3 is built from 16 residues. The V gene end was trimmed by 2 bases and the J gene end by 3 bases; junction bases not matched to a gene: 8. In DNA, the CDR3 is TGTGCCAGCAGCTTACTGTTGGACAGGGGAGGCTACGAGCAGTACTTC. Its protein is CASSLLLDRGGYEQYF.

The chain recombines TRBV5-4 with TRBJ2-7, with 7 positions matching TRBD1. There are 15 residues in the CDR3. CDR1 SGHNT and CDR2 YYREEE come from the germline V gene (reference sequence). Trimming cost V 2 bases and J 0 bases; bases outside gene matches: 5. The CDR3 region has the DNA TGTGCCAGCAGCTTACCGGGACAGAGCTCCTACGAGCAGTACTTC. Residues: CASSLPGQSSYEQYF.

The genes are TRBV6-5 and TRBJ2-7, with D tentatively TRBD1 (6 bases). The CDR3 extends over 15 amino acids. V gave up 6 bases and J gave up 0 bases, with 15 bases separating them. Germline V gene data show CDR1 as MNHEY and CDR2 as SVGAGI. CDR3 region: CASRTSRGTSYEQYF. CDR3 coding DNA: TGTGCCAGCAGAACCTCGAGGGGGACCTCCTACGAGCAGTACTTC.

This sequence joins TRBV7-9 and TRBJ1-5; D uncertain. The CDR3 covers 15 residues. Trimming left V 1 base short and J 6 bases short, with 13 bases between. Germline V gene data show CDR1 as SEHNR and CDR2 as FQNEAQ (reference sequence). The chain's CDR3 is CASSLGWGDGQPQHF. The CDR3 DNA sequence: TGTGCCAGCAGCTTAGGATGGGGAGACGGTCAGCCCCAGCATTTT.

The chain combines TRBV23-1 with TRBJ1-5; 7 bases match TRBD1. TRBV23-1 is known as an ORF, though its function is uncertain. V lost 8 bases and J lost 5; bases outside the gene matches: 9. The CDR3 sequence is 14 residues long. The CDR3 here is CASADRARDQPQHF. DNA for the CDR3: TGCGCCAGCGCTGACAGGGCGCGGGATCAGCCCCAGCATTTT.

The rearrangement joins TRBV5-4 to TRBJ2-7, with 9 bases matching TRBD1. The germline V gene encodes CDR1 SGHNT and CDR2 YYREEE (reference sequence). V was pared by 3 bases and J by 3 bases, with 4 bases of the junction left unmatched. The CDR3 loop spans 14 amino acids. CDR3 protein: CASSSGQGLYEQYF. In DNA form, the CDR3 reads TGTGCCAGCAGCTCGGGACAGGGACTCTACGAGCAGTACTTC.

The chain carries TRBV2 and TRBJ2-3, with TRBD2 matching over 9 bases. The J segment lost 2 bases and the V segment lost 8 bases, leaving 8 bases of the junction unmatched. The CDR3 is 15 residues long. The germline gives CDR1 SNHLY, CDR2 FYNNEI. The CDR3 spells CASRRTSVTTDTQYF. The CDR3 DNA reads TGTGCCAGCCGCAGGACTAGCGTAACCACAGATACGCAGTATTTT.

V usage is TRBV21-1 and J usage is TRBJ2-2; the table assigns TRBD1, which was not confirmed against the DNA. TRBV21-1 is a documented pseudogene. The CDR3 length is 15 residues. The CDR3 is CASSFSDTNTGELFF. CDR3 nucleotides: TGTGCCAGCAGCTTTTCCGACACGAACACCGGGGAGCTGTTTTTT.

The rearrangement joins TRBV7-6 to TRBJ2-5; the match to TRBD1 covers 7 bases. V was pared by 5 bases and J by 5 bases, with 11 bases of the junction left unmatched. CDR1 and CDR2 (germline): SGHVS, FNYEAQ. The CDR3 spans 15 residues. This CDR3 is CASSAGTAVTETQYF. For the CDR3, the DNA is TGTGCCAGCAGCGCCGGGACAGCGGTTACTGAGACCCAGTACTTC.

This chain uses TRBV18 with TRBJ2-1, with D possibly being TRBD1 (6 bases). The CDR3 runs 16 residues. The germline V and J ends were trimmed by 3 bases and 7 bases, with 19 bases remaining between them. CDR1 KGHSH and CDR2 LQKENI come from the germline V gene. Written as DNA, the CDR3 is TGTGCCAGCTCACCGCCTGAGGGGGAACGGGCAAATGAGCAGTTCTTC. It is translated as CASSPPEGERANEQFF.

The chain carries TRBV13 and TRBJ2-2, with a possible D match to TRBD1 (6 bases). The germline V gene encodes CDR1 PRHDT and CDR2 FYEKMQ (reference sequence). Trimming pared 5 bases from V and 1 base from J, leaving 11 bases between. The CDR3 is 15 amino acids. The chain's CDR3 is CASSTGTQNTGELFF. Here the CDR3 DNA reads TGTGCCAGCAGCACCGGGACACAGAACACCGGGGAGCTGTTTTTT.

The chain recombines TRBV10-1 with TRBJ2-5, with 7 bases that match TRBD2. The germline V gene has CDR1 WNHNN and CDR2 SYGVQD (reference sequence). CDR3 length equals 12 residues. With V trimmed by 10 bases and J by 2 bases, 4 bases remained unmatched. The CDR3 here is CATSSGQETQYF. CDR3 in DNA: TGCGCCACCTCTAGCGGACAAGAGACCCAGTACTTC.

The gene calls are TRBV10-2 and TRBJ2-3, with D unresolved. Trimming shortened V by 8 bases and J by 2 bases, and 14 bases separated the two germline ends. The germline gives CDR1 WSHSY, CDR2 SAAADI. The CDR3 extends over 14 amino acids. CDR3 DNA sequence: TGCGCCAGCCTTAATAATGGCCCCACAGATACGCAGTATTTT. This sequence encodes CASLNNGPTDTQYF.

The chain recombines TRBV5-1 with TRBJ2-1; no definite D call. V gave up 0 bases and J gave up 2 bases, with 6 bases separating them. Germline loops: CDR1 SGHRS, CDR2 YFSETQ. This CDR3 has 14 amino acids. For the CDR3, the DNA is TGCGCCAGCAGCTTGGATCTTACCTACAATGAGCAGTTCTTC. This translates into CASSLDLTYNEQFF.

The chain recombines TRBV30 with TRBJ2-7; TRBD1 matches 7 bases. Losses at the gene ends were 5 bases for V and 1 base for J; bases not matched to a gene: 2. CDR3 length: 12 residues. The germline V gene encodes CDR1 GTSNPN and CDR2 SVGIG (reference sequence). This CDR3 reads CAWGTDSYEQYF. The CDR3 nucleotides are TGTGCCTGGGGGACAGATTCCTACGAGCAGTACTTC.

The rearrangement joins TRBV6-5 to TRBJ2-7, with TRBD1 identical over 8 bases. The germline CDR1 and CDR2 sequences are MNHEY and SVGAGI. The CDR3 loop spans 12 amino acids. Unmatched junction bases numbered 3, after V lost 4 bases and J lost 7 bases. The CDR3 sequence is CASSSTGEEQYF. CDR3 nucleotides: TGTGCCAGCAGTTCGACAGGGGAAGAGCAGTACTTC.

This clone occurred once. This CDR3 is also generated by other DNA sequences in the sample. This chain uses TRBV9 with TRBJ2-5, with D maybe TRBD1 (5 bases). Trimming shortened V by 0 bases and J by 4 bases, and 10 bases separated the two germline ends. This CDR3 is built from 14 residues. Germline-derived CDR1 and CDR2 are SGDLS and YYNGEE. The CDR3 protein is CASSVGGLGETQYF. DNA for the CDR3: TGTGCCAGCAGCGTAGGGGGCTTAGGAGAGACCCAGTACTTC.

CDR3: CASSTGGDGYTF. The CDR3 region has the DNA TGTGCCAGCTCAACCGGGGGGGATGGCTACACCTTC. The V and J genes are TRBV6-5 and TRBJ1-2; D may be TRBD1 (5 bases). Germline loops: CDR1 MNHEY, CDR2 SVGAGI. This CDR3 is 12 amino acids long. The V end was cut by 8 bases, the J end by 6 bases, with 13 bases between.